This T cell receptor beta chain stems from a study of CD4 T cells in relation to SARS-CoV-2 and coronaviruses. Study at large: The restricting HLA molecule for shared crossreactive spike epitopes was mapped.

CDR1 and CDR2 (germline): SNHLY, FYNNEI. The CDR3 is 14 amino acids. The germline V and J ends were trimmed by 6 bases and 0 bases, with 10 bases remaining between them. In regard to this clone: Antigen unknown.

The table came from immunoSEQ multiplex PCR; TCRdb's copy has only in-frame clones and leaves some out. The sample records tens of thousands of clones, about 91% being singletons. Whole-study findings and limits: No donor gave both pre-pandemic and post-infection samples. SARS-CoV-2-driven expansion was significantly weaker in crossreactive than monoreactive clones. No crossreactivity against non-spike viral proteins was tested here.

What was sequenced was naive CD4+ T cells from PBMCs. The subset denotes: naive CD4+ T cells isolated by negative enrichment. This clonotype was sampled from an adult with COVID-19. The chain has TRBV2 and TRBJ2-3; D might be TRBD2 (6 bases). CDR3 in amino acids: CASSSGLSTDTQYF. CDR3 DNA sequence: TGTGCCAGCAGCTCGGGACTCAGCACAGATACGCAGTATTTT.